The 9 T cell receptor beta chains below come from one sample, sequenced in a study of OX40 agonist ivuxolimab in advanced cancers. The repertoire was sequenced with immunoSEQ multiplex PCR; TCRdb's copy has only in-frame clones and lacks some. The sample has some 97,000 clones, more than 85% seen once. The material sequenced was CD4+ or CD8+ T cells sorted from blood, taken in a trial of the OX40 agonist ivuxolimab. The source of these receptors is an adult with an advanced solid tumor such as melanoma, head and neck, liver or kidney cancer.

This sequence joins TRBV7-3 and TRBJ2-5; the match to TRBD1 covers 10 bases. This CDR3 is built from 13 residues. Germline CDR1 and CDR2: SGHTA and FQGTGA. Trimming cost V 8 bases and J 4 bases; bases outside gene matches: 4. CDR3 sequence: CASGRDRGETQYF. CDR3 coding DNA: TGTGCCAGCGGCAGGGACAGGGGAGAGACCCAGTACTTC.

The rearrangement links TRBV5-1 to TRBJ1-1; unclear D gene. V lost 1 base and J 1 base, leaving 8 bases between the germline ends. CDR3 length: 14 amino acids. CDR1 is SGHRS, CDR2 YFSETQ, per germline. The CDR3 protein is CASSLPQTNTEAFF. CDR3 sequence (DNA): TGCGCCAGCAGCTTGCCACAGACGAACACTGAAGCTTTCTTT.

The chain has TRBV5-4 and TRBJ2-5; TRBD1 is a possible D gene (5 bases). Germline CDR1 and CDR2: SGHNT and YYREEE (reference sequence). The CDR3 length is 15 residues. The V gene lost 0 bases and the J gene lost 2 bases, with 11 bases spanning the gap. The CDR3, as DNA: TGTGCCAGCAGCTTGGTCCAGGGCCTACAAGAGACCCAGTACTTC. It specifies CASSLVQGLQETQYF.

V is TRBV9 and J is TRBJ1-1, with 8 bases identical to TRBD1. Germline V gene lookup returns CDR1 SGDLS and CDR2 YYNGEE. V shed 4 bases and J 4 bases; nucleotides not matched to a gene: 6. The CDR3 loop spans 14 amino acids. The CDR3 here is CASSQGALSTEAFF. The CDR3 nucleotides are TGTGCCAGCAGCCAGGGGGCATTGAGCACTGAAGCTTTCTTT.

The rearrangement joins TRBV4-2 to TRBJ2-7; perhaps TRBD1 as D (6 bases). The V gene lost 3 bases and the J gene lost 5 bases, with 17 bases spanning the gap. CDR3 length equals 15 residues. Germline values: CDR1 LGHNA, CDR2 YNFKEQ. CDR3 sequence: CASSQKDSGSDEQYF. In DNA, the CDR3 is TGTGCCAGCAGCCAGAAGGACAGTGGGAGCGACGAGCAGTACTTC.

V usage is TRBV19 and J usage is TRBJ1-2; weak D call: TRBD1 (6 bases). The V and J ends lost 7 bases and 0 bases respectively, with 15 bases between them. The CDR3 spans 15 residues. Germline values: CDR1 LNHDA, CDR2 SQIVND (reference sequence). As DNA, the CDR3 is TGTGCCAGTACTTATACGGGGACAACTAACTATGGCTACACCTTC. Translated, it gives CASTYTGTTNYGYTF. Full variable domain (outside the CDR3, taken from reference TRBV19 and TRBJ1-2): DGGITQSPKYLFRKEGQNVTLSCEQNLNHDAMYWYRQDPGQGLRLIYYSQIVNDFQKGDIAEGYSVSREKKESFPLTVTSAQKNPTAFYLCASTYTGTTNYGYTFGSGTRLTVV.

J is TRBJ2-7 and V is TRBV28; TRBD2 agrees at 9 bases. J gave up 3 bases and V 6 bases, and 6 bases lay outside the gene matches. This CDR3 is 14 amino acids long. The germline V gene encodes CDR1 MDHEN and CDR2 SYDVKM. This CDR3 is CASRVAGDVYEQYF. The CDR3 nucleotides read TGTGCCAGCAGAGTAGCGGGAGATGTCTACGAGCAGTACTTC.

The genes are TRBV7-8 and TRBJ2-7, with 7 bases fitting TRBD1. The CDR3 is 17 residues long. Germline values: CDR1 SGHVS, CDR2 FQNEAQ. Unmatched junction bases numbered 12, after V lost 2 bases and J lost 2 bases. CDR3 sequence reads: CASSLHKPGQITYEQYF. CDR3 coding DNA: TGTGCCAGCAGCTTACACAAACCGGGACAGATAACCTACGAGCAGTACTTC.

V is TRBV19 and J is TRBJ1-5; no clear D. The germline V and J ends were trimmed by 4 bases and 5 bases, with 9 bases remaining between them. Per germline, CDR1 LNHDA and CDR2 SQIVND (reference sequence). The CDR3 length is 13 residues. For the CDR3, the DNA is TGTGCCAGTAGTACCAGAAGGGATCAGCCCCAGCATTTT. This gives the protein CASSTRRDQPQHF.